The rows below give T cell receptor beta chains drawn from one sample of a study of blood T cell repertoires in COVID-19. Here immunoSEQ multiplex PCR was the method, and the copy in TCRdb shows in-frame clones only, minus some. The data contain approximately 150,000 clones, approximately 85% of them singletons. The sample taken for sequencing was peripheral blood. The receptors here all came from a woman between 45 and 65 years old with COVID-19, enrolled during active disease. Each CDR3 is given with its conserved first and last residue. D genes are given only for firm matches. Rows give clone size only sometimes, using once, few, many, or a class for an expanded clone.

CDR3aa: CASSPGELAGGDTQYF
CDR3nt: TGTGCCAGTAGCCCAGGGGAGCTAGCGGGGGGGGATACGCAGTATTTT
j_gene: TRBJ2-3
v_gene: TRBV19
abundance: once
d_gene: TRBD2

CDR3aa: CASSGDNYGYTF
CDR3nt: TGTGCCAGCAGCGGAGACAACTATGGCTACACCTTC
j_gene: TRBJ1-2
v_gene: TRBV3-1/TRBV3-2
abundance: -
d_gene: -

CDR3aa: CAGDGGGNTIYF
CDR3nt: TGTGCCGGGGACGGCGGGGGAAACACCATATATTTT
j_gene: TRBJ1-3
v_gene: TRBV30
abundance: -
d_gene: -

CDR3aa: CASSSQGQGSGELFF
CDR3nt: TGTGCCAGCAGCTCACAGGGGCAAGGATCCGGGGAGCTGTTTTTT
j_gene: TRBJ2-2
v_gene: TRBV7-3
abundance: -
d_gene: TRBD1

CDR3aa: CATDRGLQTYEQYF
CDR3nt: TGTGCCACGGACAGGGGCCTTCAGACCTACGAGCAGTACTTC
j_gene: TRBJ2-7
v_gene: TRBV6-5
abundance: -
d_gene: TRBD1

CDR3aa: CAISESALEGKDGYTF
CDR3nt: TGTGCCATCAGTGAGTCGGCCTTAGAGGGTAAGGATGGCTACACCTTC
j_gene: TRBJ1-2
v_gene: TRBV10-3
abundance: -
d_gene: -

CDR3aa: CASSFPSSGGADTGELFF
CDR3nt: TGTGCCAGCAGCTTTCCCTCAAGCGGGGGGGCCGACACCGGGGAGCTGTTTTTT
j_gene: TRBJ2-2
v_gene: TRBV7-6
abundance: once
d_gene: TRBD2

CDR3aa: CASSPPDRLNTEAFF
CDR3nt: TGTGCCAGCAGTCCCCCGGACAGGTTGAACACTGAAGCTTTCTTT
j_gene: TRBJ1-1
v_gene: TRBV6-5
abundance: -
d_gene: TRBD1

CDR3aa: CASSRDSSPGRGNTIYF
CDR3nt: TGCGCCAGCAGCAGGGACAGTTCCCCAGGGAGGGGAAACACCATATATTTT
j_gene: TRBJ1-3
v_gene: TRBV5-1
abundance: -
d_gene: TRBD1

CDR3aa: CASSQYRGQQETQYF
CDR3nt: TGCGCCAGCAGCCAATACCGCGGACAACAAGAGACCCAGTACTTC
j_gene: TRBJ2-5
v_gene: TRBV4-1
abundance: -
d_gene: -

CDR3aa: CASSSRQDEQFF
CDR3nt: TGTGCCAGCAGCTCGAGACAGGACGAGCAGTTCTTC
j_gene: TRBJ2-1
v_gene: TRBV7-8
abundance: -
d_gene: -

CDR3aa: CASSSTGDGIQYF
CDR3nt: TGTGCCAGCAGCAGTACAGGGGACGGCATTCAGTACTTC
j_gene: TRBJ2-4
v_gene: TRBV5-6
abundance: -
d_gene: TRBD1

CDR3aa: CASRQGVNEQFF
CDR3nt: TGTGCCTCGCGACAGGGTGTCAATGAGCAGTTCTTC
j_gene: TRBJ2-1
v_gene: TRBV5-4
abundance: -
d_gene: TRBD1

CDR3aa: CASSLQAAAYEQYF
CDR3nt: TGTGCCAGCAGTTTGCAGGCAGCCGCCTACGAGCAGTACTTC
j_gene: TRBJ2-7
v_gene: TRBV28
abundance: -
d_gene: -

CDR3aa: CASSRMTGPQETQYF
CDR3nt: TGCGCCAGCAGCCGGATGACAGGGCCCCAAGAGACCCAGTACTTC
j_gene: TRBJ2-5
v_gene: TRBV5-1
abundance: -
d_gene: TRBD1

CDR3aa: CASRGGWSYEQYF
CDR3nt: TGTGCCAGCAGGGGCGGGTGGTCCTACGAGCAGTACTTC
j_gene: TRBJ2-7
v_gene: TRBV6-5
abundance: -
d_gene: -

CDR3aa: CASSPWGPENTEAFF
CDR3nt: TGTGCCAGCAGCCCATGGGGCCCGGAGAACACTGAAGCTTTCTTT
j_gene: TRBJ1-1
v_gene: TRBV7-9
abundance: few
d_gene: -

CDR3aa: CASSLKGAAYEQYF
CDR3nt: TGTGCCAGCAGCTTGAAGGGGGCGGCCTACGAGCAGTACTTC
j_gene: TRBJ2-7
v_gene: TRBV5-4
abundance: -
d_gene: TRBD1

CDR3aa: CASSSRTSGGAQYF
CDR3nt: TGTGCCAGCAGCTCCCGGACTAGCGGGGGGGCGCAGTACTTC
j_gene: TRBJ2-7
v_gene: TRBV7-8
abundance: -
d_gene: TRBD2

CDR3aa: CASSESRTSGGQLHTQYF
CDR3nt: TGTGCCAGCAGTGAATCCCGCACTAGCGGGGGACAGTTACATACGCAGTATTTT
j_gene: TRBJ2-3
v_gene: TRBV25-1
abundance: -
d_gene: TRBD2

CDR3aa: CAIGQDRSNYGYTF
CDR3nt: TGTGCCATCGGACAGGACAGGTCTAACTATGGCTACACCTTC
j_gene: TRBJ1-2
v_gene: TRBV10-3
abundance: -
d_gene: TRBD1

CDR3aa: CASSWTDSTDTQYF
CDR3nt: TGTGCCAGTAGCTGGACAGATAGCACAGATACGCAGTATTTT
j_gene: TRBJ2-3
v_gene: TRBV19
abundance: once
d_gene: -

CDR3aa: CSASTSYGYTF
CDR3nt: TGCAGTGCTTCTACTAGCTATGGCTACACCTTC
j_gene: TRBJ1-2
v_gene: TRBV20-1
abundance: -
d_gene: -

CDR3aa: CASSTGTSAQETQYF
CDR3nt: TGTGCCAGCAGCACCGGGACTAGCGCCCAAGAGACCCAGTACTTC
j_gene: TRBJ2-5
v_gene: TRBV7-3
abundance: -
d_gene: TRBD2

CDR3aa: CASRRWDSSTDTQYF
CDR3nt: TGCGCCAGCAGGAGATGGGACAGTAGCACAGATACGCAGTATTTT
j_gene: TRBJ2-3
v_gene: TRBV10-2
abundance: -
d_gene: TRBD1

CDR3aa: CASSIRGDYTF
CDR3nt: TGTGCCAGTAGTATCAGGGGGGACTACACCTTC
j_gene: TRBJ1-2
v_gene: TRBV19
abundance: -
d_gene: TRBD1

CDR3aa: CASSVGTGNEQYF
CDR3nt: TGTGCCAGCAGCGTAGGGACGGGGAACGAGCAGTACTTC
j_gene: TRBJ2-7
v_gene: TRBV9
abundance: -
d_gene: -

CDR3aa: CASSPRQGRYGYTF
CDR3nt: TGTGCCAGCAGTCCCCGACAGGGACGCTATGGCTACACCTTC
j_gene: TRBJ1-2
v_gene: TRBV6-5
abundance: -
d_gene: TRBD1

CDR3aa: CASRLTGTVNTEAFF
CDR3nt: TGTGCCAGCAGACTAACCGGGACAGTGAACACTGAAGCTTTCTTT
j_gene: TRBJ1-1
v_gene: TRBV27
abundance: -
d_gene: TRBD1

CDR3aa: CASSLALLAVETQYF
CDR3nt: TGTGCCAGCAGCTTAGCGTTACTAGCGGTGGAGACCCAGTACTTC
j_gene: TRBJ2-5
v_gene: TRBV7-2
abundance: -
d_gene: TRBD2

CDR3aa: CASSQDGAGMTQYF
CDR3nt: TGTGCCAGCAGCCAAGACGGGGCGGGGATGACCCAGTACTTC
j_gene: TRBJ2-5
v_gene: TRBV4-2
abundance: -
d_gene: -

CDR3aa: CASSLGTNGKAFF
CDR3nt: TGTGCCAGCAGCTTGGGGACAAACGGGAAAGCTTTCTTT
j_gene: TRBJ1-1
v_gene: TRBV11-3
abundance: -
d_gene: -

CDR3aa: CASSYSGVAGNTIYF
CDR3nt: TGTGCCAGCAGTTACTCAGGGGTCGCCGGAAACACCATATATTTT
j_gene: TRBJ1-3
v_gene: TRBV6-5
abundance: -
d_gene: -

CDR3aa: CAWTGTSVEQYF
CDR3nt: TGTGCCTGGACTGGGACTAGCGTAGAGCAGTACTTC
j_gene: TRBJ2-7
v_gene: TRBV30
abundance: -
d_gene: TRBD2

CDR3aa: CATSSSGDSLLEKLFF
CDR3nt: TGTGCCACCAGCAGTTCAGGGGACAGTCTTTTGGAAAAACTGTTTTTT
j_gene: TRBJ1-4
v_gene: TRBV15
abundance: -
d_gene: TRBD1